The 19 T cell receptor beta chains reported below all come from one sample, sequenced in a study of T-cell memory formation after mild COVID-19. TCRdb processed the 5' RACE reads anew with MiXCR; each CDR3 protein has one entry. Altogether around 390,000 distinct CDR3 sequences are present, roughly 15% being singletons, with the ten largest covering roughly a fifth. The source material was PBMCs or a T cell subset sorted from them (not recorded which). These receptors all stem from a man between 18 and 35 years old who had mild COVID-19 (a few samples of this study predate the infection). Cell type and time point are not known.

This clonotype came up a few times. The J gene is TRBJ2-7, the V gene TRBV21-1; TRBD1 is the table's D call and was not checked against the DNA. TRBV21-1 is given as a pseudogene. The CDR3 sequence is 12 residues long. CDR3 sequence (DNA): TGTGCCAGCAGCAAAGGGACATACGAGCAGTACTTC. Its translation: CASSKGTYEQYF.

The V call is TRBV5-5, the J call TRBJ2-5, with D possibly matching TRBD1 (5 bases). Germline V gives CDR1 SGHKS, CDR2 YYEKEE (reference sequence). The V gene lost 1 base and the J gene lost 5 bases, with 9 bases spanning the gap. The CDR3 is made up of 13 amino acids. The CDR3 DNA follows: TGTGCCAGCAGCTTGAGGGGCTTGGAGACCCAGTACTTC. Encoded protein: CASSLRGLETQYF.

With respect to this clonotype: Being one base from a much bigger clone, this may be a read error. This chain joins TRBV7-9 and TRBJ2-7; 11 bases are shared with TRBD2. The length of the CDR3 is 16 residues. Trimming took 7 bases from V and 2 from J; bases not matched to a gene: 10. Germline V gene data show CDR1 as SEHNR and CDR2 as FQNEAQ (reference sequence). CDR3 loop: CASIPSGGLTAYEQYF. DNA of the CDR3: TGTGCCAGCATCCCTAGCGGGGGGCTCACAGCCTACGAGCAGTACTTC.

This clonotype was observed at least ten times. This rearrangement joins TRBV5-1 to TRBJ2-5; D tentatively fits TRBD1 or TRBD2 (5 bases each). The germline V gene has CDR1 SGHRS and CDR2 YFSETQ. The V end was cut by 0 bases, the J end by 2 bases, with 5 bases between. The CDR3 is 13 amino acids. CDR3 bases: TGCGCCAGCAGCTTGGGGGGGCAAGAGACCCAGTACTTC. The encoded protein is CASSLGGQETQYF.

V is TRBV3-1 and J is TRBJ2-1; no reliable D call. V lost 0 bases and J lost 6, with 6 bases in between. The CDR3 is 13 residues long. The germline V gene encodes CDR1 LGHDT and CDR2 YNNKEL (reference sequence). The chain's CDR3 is CASSQDPLNEQFF. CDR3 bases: TGTGCCAGCAGCCAAGATCCTCTCAATGAGCAGTTCTTC.

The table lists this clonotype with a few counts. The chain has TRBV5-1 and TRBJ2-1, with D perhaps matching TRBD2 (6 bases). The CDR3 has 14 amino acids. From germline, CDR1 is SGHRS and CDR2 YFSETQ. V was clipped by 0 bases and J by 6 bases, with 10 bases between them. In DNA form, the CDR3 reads TGCGCCAGCAGCTTGGACGGGGGAATCAATGAGCAGTTCTTC. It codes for CASSLDGGINEQFF.

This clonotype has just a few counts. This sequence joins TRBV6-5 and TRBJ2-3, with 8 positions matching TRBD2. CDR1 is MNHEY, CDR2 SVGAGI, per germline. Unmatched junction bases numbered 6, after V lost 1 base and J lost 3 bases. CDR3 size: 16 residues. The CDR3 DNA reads TGTGCCAGCAGTTACTTTCGGGGCGGGGGGACAGATACGCAGTATTTT. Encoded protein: CASSYFRGGGTDTQYF.

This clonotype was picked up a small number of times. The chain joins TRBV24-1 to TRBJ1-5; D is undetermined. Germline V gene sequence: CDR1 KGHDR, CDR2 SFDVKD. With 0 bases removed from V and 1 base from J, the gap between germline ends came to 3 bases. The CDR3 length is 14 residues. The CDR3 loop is CATSDLASNQPQHF. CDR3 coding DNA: TGTGCCACCAGTGATTTGGCCAGCAATCAGCCCCAGCATTTT.

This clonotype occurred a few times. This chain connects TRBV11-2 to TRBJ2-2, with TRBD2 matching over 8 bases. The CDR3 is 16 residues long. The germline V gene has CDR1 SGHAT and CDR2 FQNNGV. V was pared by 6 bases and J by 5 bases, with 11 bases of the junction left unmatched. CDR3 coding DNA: TGTGCCAGCAGGCAGCCCGGGACTAGTCCTACCGGGGAGCTGTTTTTT. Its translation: CASRQPGTSPTGELFF. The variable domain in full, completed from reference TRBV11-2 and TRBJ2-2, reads EAGVAQSPRYKIIEKRQSVAFWCNPISGHATLYWYQQILGQGPKLLIQFQNNGVVDDSQLPKDRFSAERLKGVDSTLKIQPAKLEDSAVYLCASRQPGTSPTGELFFGEGSRLTVL.

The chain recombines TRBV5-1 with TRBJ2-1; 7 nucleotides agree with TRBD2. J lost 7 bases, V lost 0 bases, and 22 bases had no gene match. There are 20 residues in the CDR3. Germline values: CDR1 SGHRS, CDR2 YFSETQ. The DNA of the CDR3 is TGCGCCAGCAGCTTGGCGAACAGGAGTGAGCGGGGCACGGCGTGGAATGAGCAGTTCTTC. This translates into CASSLANRSERGTAWNEQFF.

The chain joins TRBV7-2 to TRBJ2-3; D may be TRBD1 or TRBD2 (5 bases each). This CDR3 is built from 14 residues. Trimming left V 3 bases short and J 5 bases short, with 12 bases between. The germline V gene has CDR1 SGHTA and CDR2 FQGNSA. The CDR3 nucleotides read TGTGCCAGCAGCTTCATATCTGGGGGAGATACGCAGTATTTT. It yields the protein CASSFISGGDTQYF.

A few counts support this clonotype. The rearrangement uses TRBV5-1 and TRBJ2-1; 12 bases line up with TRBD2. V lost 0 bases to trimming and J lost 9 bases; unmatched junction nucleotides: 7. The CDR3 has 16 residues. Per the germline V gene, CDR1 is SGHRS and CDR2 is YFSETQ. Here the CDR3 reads CASSLVLAGGPFEQFF. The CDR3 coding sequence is TGCGCCAGCAGCTTGGTCCTAGCGGGGGGGCCGTTTGAGCAGTTCTTC.

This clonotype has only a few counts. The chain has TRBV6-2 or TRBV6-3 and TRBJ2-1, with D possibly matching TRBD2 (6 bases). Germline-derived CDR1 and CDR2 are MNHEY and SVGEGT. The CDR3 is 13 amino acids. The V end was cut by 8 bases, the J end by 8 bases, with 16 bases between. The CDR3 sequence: CASSTGGNYEQFF. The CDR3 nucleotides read TGTGCCAGCTCCACGGGCGGGAACTATGAGCAGTTCTTC.

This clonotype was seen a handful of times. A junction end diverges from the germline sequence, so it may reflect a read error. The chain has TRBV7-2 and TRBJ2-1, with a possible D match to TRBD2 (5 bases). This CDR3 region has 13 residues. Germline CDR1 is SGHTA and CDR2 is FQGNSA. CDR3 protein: CASSAYYGLEPFF. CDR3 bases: TGTGCCAGCAGCGCCTATTACGGACTCGAGCCGTTCTTC.

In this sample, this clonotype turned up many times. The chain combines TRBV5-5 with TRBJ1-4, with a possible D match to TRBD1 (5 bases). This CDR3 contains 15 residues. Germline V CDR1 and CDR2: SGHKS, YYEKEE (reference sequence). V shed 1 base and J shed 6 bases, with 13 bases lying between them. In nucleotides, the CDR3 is TGTGCCAGCAGCTTGACGGCAGGGATCTATGAAAAACTGTTTTTT. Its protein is CASSLTAGIYEKLFF.

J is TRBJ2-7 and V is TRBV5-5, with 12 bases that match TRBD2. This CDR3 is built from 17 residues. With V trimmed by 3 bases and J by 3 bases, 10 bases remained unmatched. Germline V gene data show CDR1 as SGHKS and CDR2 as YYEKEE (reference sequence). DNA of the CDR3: TGTGCCAGCAGCTCTGGACTAGCGGGGCGACAACTCTACGAGCAGTACGTC. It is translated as CASSSGLAGRQLYEQYV.

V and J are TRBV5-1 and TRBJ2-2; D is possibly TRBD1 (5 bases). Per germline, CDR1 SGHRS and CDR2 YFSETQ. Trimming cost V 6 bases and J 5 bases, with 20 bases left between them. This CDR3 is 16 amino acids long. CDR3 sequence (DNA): TGCGCCAGCAACCCCTTGGTAGCAGGGTATACCGGGGAGCTGTTTTTT. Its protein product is CASNPLVAGYTGELFF. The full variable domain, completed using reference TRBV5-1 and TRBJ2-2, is KAGVTQTPRYLIKTRGQQVTLSCSPISGHRSVSWYQQTPGQGLQFLFEYFSETQRNKGNFPGRFSGRQFSNSRSEMNVSTLELGDSALYLCASNPLVAGYTGELFFGEGSRLTVL.

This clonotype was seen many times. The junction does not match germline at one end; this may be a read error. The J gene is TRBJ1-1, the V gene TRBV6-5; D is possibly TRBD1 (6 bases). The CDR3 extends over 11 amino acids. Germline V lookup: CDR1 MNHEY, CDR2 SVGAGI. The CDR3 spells CASSGGTEAFF. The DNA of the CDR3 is TGCGCCAGCAGCGGGGGGACAGAAGCTTTCTTT.

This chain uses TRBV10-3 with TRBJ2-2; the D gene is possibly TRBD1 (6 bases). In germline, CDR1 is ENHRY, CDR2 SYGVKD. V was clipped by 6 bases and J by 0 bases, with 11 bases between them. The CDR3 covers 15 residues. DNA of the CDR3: TGTGCCATCAGCGGACAGCTCGCGAACACCGGGGAGCTGTTTTTT. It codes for CAISGQLANTGELFF.